A single T cell receptor (beta chain) is shown here with its context. This record comes from a study of blood T cell repertoires in COVID-19. The CDR3 contains 16 residues. CDR1 and CDR2 (germline): MNHNS, SASEGT. V lost 1 base, J lost 4 bases, and 16 bases lay in between. Some clones are missing from TCRdb's copy, which holds only in-frame ones; the method was immunoSEQ multiplex PCR. The table shows 180,000 or so clones, with 80% to 90% occurring only once. The chain uses TRBV6-1 and TRBJ1-2; possibly TRBD1 for D (5 bases). Material: PBMCs or T cells enriched from blood (not recorded which). The receptor was derived from a man aged 45-65 years who had recovered from COVID-19. The CDR3 loop is CASSEEGPASSYGYTF. The CDR3 DNA follows: TGTGCCAGCAGTGAAGAGGGGCCGGCTAGTAGCTATGGCTACACCTTC.